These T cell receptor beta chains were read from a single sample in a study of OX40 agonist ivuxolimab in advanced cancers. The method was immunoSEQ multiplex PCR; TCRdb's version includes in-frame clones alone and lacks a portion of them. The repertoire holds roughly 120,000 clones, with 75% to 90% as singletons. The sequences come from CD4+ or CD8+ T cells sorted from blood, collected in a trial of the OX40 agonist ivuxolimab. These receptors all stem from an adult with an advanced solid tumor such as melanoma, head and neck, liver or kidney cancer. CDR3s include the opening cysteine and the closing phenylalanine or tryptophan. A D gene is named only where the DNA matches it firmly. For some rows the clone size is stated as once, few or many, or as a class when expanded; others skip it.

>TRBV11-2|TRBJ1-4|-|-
CASSFQASNEKLLF
TGTGCCAGCAGCTTTCAGGCGTCTAATGAAAAACTGCTTTTT
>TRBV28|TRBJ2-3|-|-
CASIGGQYSNTQYF
TGTGCCAGCATTGGTGGCCAGTACAGTAATACGCAGTATTTT
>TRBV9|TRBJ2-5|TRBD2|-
CASSVDVGREETQYF
TGTGCCAGCAGCGTAGACGTAGGGAGGGAAGAGACCCAGTACTTC
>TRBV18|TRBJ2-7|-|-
CASSQTSYEQYF
TGTGCCAGCTCACAGACTAGCTACGAGCAGTACTTC
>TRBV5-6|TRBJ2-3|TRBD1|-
CASQGTVTDTQYF
TGTGCCAGCCAGGGGACAGTCACAGATACGCAGTATTTT
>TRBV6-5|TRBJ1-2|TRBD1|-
CASNPDRDRAYGYTF
TGTGCCAGCAACCCCGACCGGGACAGGGCCTATGGCTACACCTTC
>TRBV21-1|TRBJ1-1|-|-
CASRQRFPGHQRGLDTEAFF
TGTGCCAGCAGACAACGGTTTCCGGGACACCAGAGAGGGCTAGACACTGAAGCTTTCTTT
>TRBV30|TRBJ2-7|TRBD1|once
CAWGGQGMHEQYF
TGTGCCTGGGGAGGACAGGGAATGCACGAGCAGTACTTC
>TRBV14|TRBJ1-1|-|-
CASSPVEGTMFNTEAFF
TGTGCCAGCAGCCCAGTGGAGGGGACTATGTTCAACACTGAAGCTTTCTTT
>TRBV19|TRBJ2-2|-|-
CASSMVRASAGGELFF
TGTGCCAGTAGTATGGTTAGGGCCTCGGCAGGCGGGGAGCTGTTTTTT
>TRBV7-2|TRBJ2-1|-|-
CASSLAPGVQFF
TGTGCCAGCAGCTTAGCGCCAGGGGTGCAGTTCTTC
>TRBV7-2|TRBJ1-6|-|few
CASSSRPGDNSPLHF
TGTGCCAGCAGCTCCCGCCCAGGTGACAATTCACCCCTCCACTTT
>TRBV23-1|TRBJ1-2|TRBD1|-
CASSQFLKRTGRNYGYTF
TGCGCCAGCAGTCAATTCCTCAAAAGGACAGGGCGGAACTATGGCTACACCTTC
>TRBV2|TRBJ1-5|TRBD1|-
CASSTRTGLQPQHF
TGTGCCAGCAGTACCCGGACAGGGCTCCAGCCCCAGCATTTT
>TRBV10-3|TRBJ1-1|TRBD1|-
CAISENRGNTEAFF
TGTGCCATCAGTGAGAACAGGGGGAACACTGAAGCTTTCTTT
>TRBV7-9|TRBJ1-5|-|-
CASSNPTGSQHF
TGTGCCAGCAGCAACCCCACTGGGTCCCAGCATTTT
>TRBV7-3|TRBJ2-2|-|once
CASSLMVGGTGELFF
TGTGCCAGCAGCTTAATGGTGGGCGGGACCGGGGAGCTGTTTTTT
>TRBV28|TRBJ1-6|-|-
CASSRTSPLHF
TGTGCCAGCAGCCGGACTTCACCCCTCCACTTT
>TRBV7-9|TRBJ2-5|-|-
CASSLARGLMETQYF
TGTGCCAGCAGCTTAGCGCGGGGGCTAATGGAGACCCAGTACTTC
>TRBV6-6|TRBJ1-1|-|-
CASTPRWNTEAFF
TGTGCCAGCACCCCCCGGTGGAACACTGAAGCTTTCTTT
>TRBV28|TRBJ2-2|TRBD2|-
CASRTGGTGELFF
TGTGCCAGCAGAACGGGGGGCACCGGGGAGCTGTTTTTT
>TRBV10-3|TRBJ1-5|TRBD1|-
CAISESTGARSNQPQHF
TGTGCCATCAGTGAGTCGACAGGGGCCAGGAGCAATCAGCCCCAGCATTTT
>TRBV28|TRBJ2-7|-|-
CASSFSSYEQYF
TGTGCCAGCAGTTTTAGCTCGTACGAGCAGTACTTC
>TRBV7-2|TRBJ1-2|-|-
CASSLMVEVARLYGYTF
TGTGCCAGCAGCTTAATGGTGGAGGTCGCCCGCCTCTATGGCTACACCTTC
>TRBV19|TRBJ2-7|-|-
CASSPPDAGNELEQYF
TGTGCCAGTAGCCCCCCGGATGCAGGGAACGAGTTGGAGCAGTACTTC
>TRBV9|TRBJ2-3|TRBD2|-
CASSVGSGLAGGNTQYF
TGTGCCAGCAGCGTAGGATCTGGACTAGCGGGGGGGAATACGCAGTATTTT
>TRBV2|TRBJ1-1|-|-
CASSGQGHTEAFF
TGTGCCAGCAGTGGGCAGGGCCACACTGAAGCTTTCTTT
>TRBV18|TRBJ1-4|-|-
CASSPGATVLNEKLFF
TGTGCCAGCTCACCCGGGGCCACAGTCTTAAATGAAAAACTGTTTTTT
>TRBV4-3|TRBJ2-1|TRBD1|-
CASSQVGTAYNEQFF
TGCGCCAGCAGCCAAGTCGGGACAGCATACAATGAGCAGTTCTTC
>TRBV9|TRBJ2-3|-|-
CASSVGNTGTPDTQYF
TGTGCCAGCAGCGTGGGGAATACAGGGACTCCAGATACGCAGTATTTT
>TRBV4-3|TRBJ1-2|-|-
CASSQDPGPNYGYTF
TGCGCCAGCAGCCAAGACCCAGGGCCTAACTATGGCTACACCTTC
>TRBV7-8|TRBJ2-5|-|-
CASSLPGGETQYF
TGTGCCAGCAGCTTACCAGGGGGGGAGACCCAGTACTTC
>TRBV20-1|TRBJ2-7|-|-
CSAGRGNEQYF
TGCAGTGCTGGCAGGGGAAACGAGCAGTACTTC
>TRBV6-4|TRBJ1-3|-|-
CASSGHRDPLFSGNTIYF
TGTGCCAGCAGTGGACACCGGGATCCACTTTTCTCTGGAAACACCATATATTTT
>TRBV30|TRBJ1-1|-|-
CAWSRVPIGAFF
TGTGCCTGGAGTAGGGTCCCCATCGGGGCTTTCTTT
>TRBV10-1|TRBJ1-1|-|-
CASSGAGDTEAFF
TGCGCCAGCAGTGGGGCGGGGGACACTGAAGCTTTCTTT
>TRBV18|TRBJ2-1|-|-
CASSPPVSSYNEQFF
TGTGCCAGCTCACCACCGGTAAGCTCCTACAATGAGCAGTTCTTC
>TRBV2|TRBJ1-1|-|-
CASSERRDTTGTEAFF
TGTGCCAGCAGTGAGAGGAGGGACACCACGGGAACTGAAGCTTTCTTT
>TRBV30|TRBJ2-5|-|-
CASGRQETQYF
TGTGCCTCGGGACGGCAAGAGACCCAGTACTTC
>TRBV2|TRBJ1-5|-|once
CASRGTIGNQPQHF
TGTGCCAGCAGGGGGACAATCGGCAATCAGCCCCAGCATTTT
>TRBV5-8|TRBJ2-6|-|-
CASSLAAGANVLTF
TGTGCCAGCAGCTTGGCAGCTGGGGCCAACGTCCTGACTTTC